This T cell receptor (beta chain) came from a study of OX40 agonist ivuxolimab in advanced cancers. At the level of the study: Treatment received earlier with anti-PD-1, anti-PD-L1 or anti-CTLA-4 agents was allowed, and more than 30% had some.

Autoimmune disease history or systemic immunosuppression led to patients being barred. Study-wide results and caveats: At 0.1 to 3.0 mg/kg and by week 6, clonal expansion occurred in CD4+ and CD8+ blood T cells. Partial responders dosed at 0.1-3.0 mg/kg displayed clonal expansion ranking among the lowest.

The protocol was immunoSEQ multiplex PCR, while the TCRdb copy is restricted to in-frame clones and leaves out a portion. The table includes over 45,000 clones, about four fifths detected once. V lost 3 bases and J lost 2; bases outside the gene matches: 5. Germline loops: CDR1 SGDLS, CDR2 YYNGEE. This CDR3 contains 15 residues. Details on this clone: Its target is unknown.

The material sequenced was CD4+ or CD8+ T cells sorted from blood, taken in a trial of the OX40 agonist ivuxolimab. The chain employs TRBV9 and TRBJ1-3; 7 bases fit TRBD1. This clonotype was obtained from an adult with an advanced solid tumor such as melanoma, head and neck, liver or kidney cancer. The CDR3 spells CASSATGEAGNTIYF. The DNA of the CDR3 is TGTGCCAGCAGCGCCACAGGGGAAGCTGGAAACACCATATATTTT.